This TCR beta chain was sequenced during a study of cytomegalovirus exposure and HLA in healthy donors. Whole-study findings and limits: Among TCR beta chains, those listed as cytomegalovirus-associated numbered about 160. In a later analysis, at a false discovery rate of 0.05, approximately 16,000 TCR beta sequences were associated with HLA alleles. An assumption of roughly uniform sequencing depth across donors underlay the presence/absence analyses.

Worth noting for this clone: The antigen remains unidentified.

The CDR3 covers 15 residues. Germline assignment: CDR1 SGHDT and CDR2 YYEEEE. Trimming pared 0 bases from V and 6 bases from J, leaving 16 bases between. Primers for the PCR totalled 60 Vbeta and 13 Jbeta. Method: immunoSEQ multiplex PCR; TCRdb's copy keeps in-frame clones and lacks some. The sample lists roughly 150,000 clones, around 84% occurring once. Sequenced: PBMCs. V usage is TRBV5-6 and J usage is TRBJ2-7, with a weak D call TRBD2 (7 bases). This TCR was sampled from a male donor in good health and CMV-seropositive. This chain's CDR3 is CASSLDGGAGVEQYF. The CDR3 DNA is TGTGCCAGCAGCTTGGATGGGGGGGCCGGCGTCGAGCAGTACTTC.